The sequence of this T cell receptor (beta chain) was determined in a study of blood T cell repertoires in COVID-19. Study as a whole: Researchers got acute and convalescent COVID-19 samples from the United States, Italy and Spain. Nucleic acid was either cDNA or gDNA, and it came from T cells, B-cell-depleted T cells, or PBMCs.

Per the study methods: Cell counts per sample came from amplifying reference gene primers. TCRdb's copy holds only in-frame clones and misses some; the assay was immunoSEQ multiplex PCR. V and J calls and clone size are those listed in that table; D and trimming were worked out from the DNA. The data contain around 250,000 clones, 90% to 95% of them seen just once; the ten biggest clones take up roughly 1.2%. The CDR3 covers 16 residues. V gave up 4 bases and J gave up 3 bases; unmatched junction bases: 6. Germline CDR1 MDHEN, CDR2 SYDVKM. The sequence was collected from a human donor in a cohort exposed to, infected with or recovered from COVID-19 (not recorded which). The donor label of this sample is uncertain. Sequencing used PBMCs or T cells enriched from blood (not recorded which). The chain links TRBV28 to TRBJ1-6; 7 bases match TRBD1. The CDR3 nucleotides are TGTGCCAGCAGTTCGCGTAGGACAGGCTATAATTCACCCCTCCACTTT. Protein product: CASSSRRTGYNSPLHF.